The rows below give T cell receptor beta chains drawn from one sample of a study of shared clonotypes between healthy human individuals. Generated by immunoSEQ multiplex PCR, the TCRdb table keeps only in-frame clones and is missing some. This table holds 1,100,000 or so clones, around three quarters found once. What was sequenced was memory CD4+ T cells from PBMCs. Receptors were obtained from a man aged 18 to 35 in good health. Some clones in this sample may be carry-over from other donors' samples. CDR3s include the opening cysteine and the closing phenylalanine or tryptophan. A D gene is named only where the DNA matches it firmly. Size values are once, few and many counts, or a class for expanded clones, and some rows have none.

size	J	D	V	CDR3	DNA
-	TRBJ1-2	TRBD1	TRBV28	CASSLNPGTGNGYTF	TGTGCCAGCAGTTTAAATCCCGGGACAGGGAATGGCTACACCTTC
-	TRBJ2-3	TRBD2	TRBV15	CATSRGTSGGTDTQYF	TGTGCCACCAGCAGAGGGACTAGCGGGGGCACAGATACGCAGTATTTT
-	TRBJ1-2	-	TRBV15	CATSRSAAGDGYTF	TGTGCCACCAGCAGATCCGCGGCAGGGGATGGCTACACCTTC
many	TRBJ2-5	-	TRBV20-1	CSVRGQETQYF	TGCAGTGTCCGGGGACAAGAGACCCAGTACTTC
-	TRBJ2-3	-	TRBV29-1	CSVRPGVPSTDTQYF	TGCAGCGTTCGACCAGGGGTCCCTAGCACAGATACGCAGTATTTT
-	TRBJ2-2	-	TRBV11-2	CASSLGKNAVTGELFF	TGTGCCAGCAGCTTAGGGAAAAACGCGGTCACCGGGGAGCTGTTTTTT
few	TRBJ2-1	TRBD1	TRBV27	CASSSRQGRGEQFF	TGTGCCAGCAGTTCGAGACAGGGCAGGGGTGAGCAGTTCTTC
many	TRBJ2-3	TRBD1	TRBV28	CASSLWDRGTDTQYF	TGTGCCAGCAGTTTATGGGACAGGGGGACAGATACGCAGTATTTT
-	TRBJ2-7	TRBD1	TRBV5-4	CASSSGQVHGEQYF	TGTGCCAGCAGCTCCGGACAGGTTCATGGCGAGCAGTACTTC
once	TRBJ1-2	-	TRBV6-6	CASSYPQGLDYGYTF	TGTGCCAGCAGTTACCCACAGGGTCTGGACTATGGCTACACCTTC
-	TRBJ2-7	TRBD2	TRBV19	CASSMSGKLAGDYEQYF	TGTGCCAGTAGTATGTCAGGAAAACTAGCGGGAGATTACGAGCAGTACTTC
-	TRBJ2-7	-	TRBV4-1	CASSQPTRGAPYEQYF	TGCGCCAGCAGCCAACCCACCCGGGGGGCCCCCTACGAGCAGTACTTC
once	TRBJ1-4	-	TRBV30	CAWSVNKVDSIWEKLFF	TGTGCCTGGAGTGTCAATAAAGTCGACAGCATTTGGGAAAAACTGTTTTTT
few	TRBJ1-1	-	TRBV19	CASSKGRGTEAFF	TGTGCCAGTAGTAAGGGAAGGGGGACTGAAGCTTTCTTT
-	TRBJ2-3	TRBD2	TRBV30	CAWSTGLAVTDTQYF	TGTGCCTGGAGTACGGGACTAGCGGTCACAGATACGCAGTATTTT
-	TRBJ2-3	-	TRBV27	CASSLNRGTDTQYF	TGTGCCAGCAGTTTAAACAGAGGCACAGATACGCAGTATTTT
-	TRBJ2-7	-	TRBV4-1	CASSQDPRHEQYF	TGCGCCAGCAGCCAAGATCCCCGGCACGAGCAGTACTTC
-	TRBJ2-2	-	TRBV6-1	CASSLEGGTGELFF	TGTGCCAGCAGTTTGGAAGGGGGAACCGGGGAGCTGTTTTTT
-	TRBJ2-7	TRBD1	TRBV28	CASSTPDRGTYEQYF	TGTGCCAGCTCCACCCCGGACAGGGGAACCTACGAGCAGTACTTC
-	TRBJ1-2	-	TRBV28	CASSLPGFNYGYTF	TGTGCCAGCAGTCTCCCGGGTTTCAACTATGGCTACACCTTC
-	TRBJ1-3	-	TRBV4-3	CASSPFAGAAGNTIYF	TGCGCCAGCAGCCCTTTCGCGGGGGCCGCTGGAAACACCATATATTTT
-	TRBJ2-3	-	TRBV28	CASSPGTLTDTQYF	TGTGCCAGCAGTCCCGGGACGCTGACAGATACGCAGTATTTT
-	TRBJ2-7	-	TRBV30	CAWSEGGYEQYF	TGTGCCTGGAGTGAAGGCGGCTACGAGCAGTACTTC
-	TRBJ1-1	TRBD1	TRBV18	CASSPSTGAHTEAFF	TGTGCCAGCTCACCTTCGACAGGGGCCCACACTGAAGCTTTCTTT
once	TRBJ2-7	TRBD1	TRBV7-2	CASSFRDRSYEQYF	TGTGCCAGCAGCTTCCGGGACAGGTCCTACGAGCAGTACTTC
once	TRBJ1-4	-	TRBV9	CASSPDSRNEKLFF	TGTGCCAGCAGCCCCGACAGCCGTAATGAAAAACTGTTTTTT
-	TRBJ2-7	TRBD1	TRBV19	CASSLTGTGPYEQYF	TGTGCCAGTAGTCTCACCGGGACAGGCCCCTACGAGCAGTACTTC
many	TRBJ1-2	-	TRBV7-9	CASSLPDNYGYTF	TGTGCCAGCAGCTTACCGGACAACTATGGCTACACCTTC
-	TRBJ2-3	TRBD2	TRBV4-2	CASSQVRGRADTQYF	TGTGCCAGCAGCCAAGTACGAGGGAGGGCAGATACGCAGTATTTT
few	TRBJ1-1	-	TRBV4-1	CASSGQNTEAFF	TGCGCCAGCAGTGGCCAGAACACTGAAGCTTTCTTT
many	TRBJ2-3	TRBD2	TRBV2	CATRGGRALDTQYF	TGTGCCACCAGGGGCGGGAGGGCCCTGGATACGCAGTATTTT
-	TRBJ1-2	-	TRBV19	CASSIEGHRYGYTF	TGTGCCAGTAGTATTGAGGGCCACCGCTATGGCTACACCTTC
-	TRBJ1-5	-	TRBV7-2	CASSLAGTRTEQPQHF	TGTGCCAGCAGCTTAGCCGGGACCCGGACGGAACAGCCCCAGCATTTT
-	TRBJ2-7	TRBD1	TRBV6-1	CASSHRRQGVNEQYF	TGTGCCAGCAGCCACCGCCGACAGGGGGTCAACGAGCAGTACTTC
-	TRBJ2-2	-	TRBV30	CAWREMGTGELFF	TGTGCCTGGAGAGAGATGGGCACCGGGGAGCTGTTTTTT
-	TRBJ1-5	-	TRBV28	CASSFHQYSNQPQHF	TGTGCCAGCAGTTTTCATCAGTATAGCAATCAGCCCCAGCATTTT
-	TRBJ2-1	-	TRBV7-3	CASSPGTYNEQFF	TGTGCCAGCAGCCCGGGGACCTACAATGAGCAGTTCTTC
-	TRBJ2-3	-	TRBV11-3	CASSLGGTDTQYF	TGTGCCAGCAGCTTAGGTGGCACAGATACGCAGTATTTT
-	TRBJ2-3	TRBD2	TRBV7-3	CASSLTSESTDTQYF	TGTGCCAGCAGCTTGACTAGCGAGTCCACAGATACGCAGTATTTT
-	TRBJ2-1	-	TRBV28	CASSFLKYFDITRFF	TGTGCCAGCAGTTTTTTGAAGTACTTCGATATTACACGGTTCTTC
once	TRBJ2-5	TRBD2	TRBV19	CASSQSGRRETQYF	TGTGCCAGTAGTCAAAGCGGGAGGCGAGAGACCCAGTACTTC
-	TRBJ2-3	TRBD2	TRBV28	CASSSAAGVGTDTQYF	TGTGCCAGCAGTTCCGCAGCGGGAGTAGGGACAGATACGCAGTATTTT
-	TRBJ1-3	-	TRBV4-1	CASSQAIGGRGGNTIYF	TGCGCCAGCAGCCAAGCTATCGGGGGGCGAGGCGGAAACACCATATATTTT
-	TRBJ2-7	-	TRBV21-1	CASSIGQGAEGEQYF	TGTGCCAGCAGCATCGGACAGGGTGCTGAAGGGGAGCAGTACTTC
-	TRBJ1-5	-	TRBV21-1	CASSARTGTAPSNQPQHF	TGTGCCAGCAGCGCCCGGACAGGAACGGCCCCAAGCAATCAGCCCCAGCATTTT
-	TRBJ1-5	-	TRBV19	CASSSWAGQPQHF	TGTGCCAGTAGTAGCTGGGCCGGTCAGCCCCAGCATTTT
-	TRBJ2-1	-	TRBV6-5	CATSRGKAYNEQFF	TGTGCCACTTCGAGGGGGAAGGCCTACAATGAGCAGTTCTTC
-	TRBJ2-4	-	TRBV21-1	CASSNGREDIQYF	TGTGCCAGCAGCAATGGCCGAGAAGACATTCAGTACTTC
-	TRBJ1-5	-	TRBV6-5	CASSYMGLQPQHF	TGTGCCAGCAGTTACATGGGTCTCCAGCCCCAGCATTTT
many	TRBJ2-1	-	TRBV5-1	CASSWTDSHEQFF	TGCGCCAGCAGCTGGACAGACTCCCACGAGCAGTTCTTC
-	TRBJ2-5	-	TRBV5-1	CASSLGRMGQETQYF	TGCGCCAGCAGCTTGGGCCGTATGGGGCAAGAGACCCAGTACTTC
-	TRBJ1-1	-	TRBV28	CASSSPRGPGRETEAFF	TGTGCCAGCAGTTCCCCGCGGGGGCCGGGGCGGGAGACTGAAGCTTTCTTT
-	TRBJ2-7	-	TRBV6-4	CASSVMYGSYEQYF	TGTGCCAGCAGCGTCATGTATGGCTCCTACGAGCAGTACTTC
-	TRBJ1-1	-	TRBV5-1	CASSLTPPMNTEAFF	TGCGCCAGCAGCTTGACGCCACCCATGAACACTGAAGCTTTCTTT
few	TRBJ2-7	-	TRBV6-5	CASSRLLVASEQYF	TGTGCCAGCAGTCGACTCTTGGTAGCTAGCGAGCAGTACTTC
-	TRBJ1-5	TRBD1	TRBV2	CASSGRTGNQPQHF	TGTGCCAGCAGTGGTAGGACAGGGAACCAGCCCCAGCATTTT
few	TRBJ2-2	-	TRBV11-2	CASSSRLNTGELFF	TGTGCCAGCAGCTCCCGACTAAACACCGGGGAGCTGTTTTTT
-	TRBJ2-2	-	TRBV28	CASRPGTANTGELFF	TGTGCCAGCCGCCCCGGGACTGCGAACACCGGGGAGCTGTTTTTT